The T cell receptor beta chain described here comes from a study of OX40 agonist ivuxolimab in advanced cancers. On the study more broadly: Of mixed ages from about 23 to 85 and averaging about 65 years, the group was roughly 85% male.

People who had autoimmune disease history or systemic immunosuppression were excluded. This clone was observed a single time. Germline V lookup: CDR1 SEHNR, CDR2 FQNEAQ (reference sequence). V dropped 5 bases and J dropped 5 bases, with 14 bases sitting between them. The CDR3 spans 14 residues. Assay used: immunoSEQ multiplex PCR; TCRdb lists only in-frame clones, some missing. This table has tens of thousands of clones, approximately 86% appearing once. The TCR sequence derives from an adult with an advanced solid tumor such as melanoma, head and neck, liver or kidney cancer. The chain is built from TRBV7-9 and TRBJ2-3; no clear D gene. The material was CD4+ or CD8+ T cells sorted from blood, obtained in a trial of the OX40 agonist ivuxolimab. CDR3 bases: TGTGCCAGCAGCAGACCCCAGGTGGGAGATACGCAGTATTTT. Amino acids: CASSRPQVGDTQYF.